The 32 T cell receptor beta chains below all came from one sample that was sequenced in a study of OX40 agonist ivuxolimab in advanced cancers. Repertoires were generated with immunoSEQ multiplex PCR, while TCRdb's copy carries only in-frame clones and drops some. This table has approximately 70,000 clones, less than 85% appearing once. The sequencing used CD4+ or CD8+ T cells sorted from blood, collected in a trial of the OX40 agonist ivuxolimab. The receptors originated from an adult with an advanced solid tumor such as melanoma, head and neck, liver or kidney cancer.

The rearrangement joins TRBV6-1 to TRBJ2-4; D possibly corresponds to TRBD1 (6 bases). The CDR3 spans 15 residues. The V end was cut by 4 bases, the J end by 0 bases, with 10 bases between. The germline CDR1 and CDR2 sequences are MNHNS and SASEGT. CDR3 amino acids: CASSGRQVAKNIQYF. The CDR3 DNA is TGTGCCAGCAGTGGCAGACAGGTAGCCAAAAACATTCAGTACTTC.

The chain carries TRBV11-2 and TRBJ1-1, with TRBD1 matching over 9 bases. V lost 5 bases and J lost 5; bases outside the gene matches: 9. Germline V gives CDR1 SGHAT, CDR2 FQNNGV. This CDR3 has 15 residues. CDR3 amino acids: CASSPQQGAGTEAFF. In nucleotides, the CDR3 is TGTGCCAGCAGCCCCCAACAGGGGGCAGGGACTGAAGCTTTCTTT.

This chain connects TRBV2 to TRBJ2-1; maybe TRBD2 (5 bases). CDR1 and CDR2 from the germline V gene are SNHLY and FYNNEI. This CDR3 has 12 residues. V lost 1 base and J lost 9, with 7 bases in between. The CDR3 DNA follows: TGTGCCAGCAGTGAAGTACTAGTTGAGCAGTTCTTC. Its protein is CASSEVLVEQFF.

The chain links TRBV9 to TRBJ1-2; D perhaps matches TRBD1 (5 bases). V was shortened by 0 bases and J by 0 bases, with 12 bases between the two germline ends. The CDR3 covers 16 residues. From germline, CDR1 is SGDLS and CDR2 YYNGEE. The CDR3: CASSVGEGRSNYGYTF. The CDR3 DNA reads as TGTGCCAGCAGCGTAGGTGAGGGGCGATCTAACTATGGCTACACCTTC. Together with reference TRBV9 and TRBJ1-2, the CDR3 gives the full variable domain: DSGVTQTPKHLITATGQRVTLRCSPRSGDLSVYWYQQSLDQGLQFLIQYYNGEERAKGNILERFSAQQFPDLHSELNLSSLELGDSALYFCASSVGEGRSNYGYTFGSGTRLTVV.

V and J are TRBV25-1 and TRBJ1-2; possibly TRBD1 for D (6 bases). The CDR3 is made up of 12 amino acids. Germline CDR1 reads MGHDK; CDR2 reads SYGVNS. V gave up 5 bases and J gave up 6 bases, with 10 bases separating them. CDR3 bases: TGTGCCAGCAGTCGGACAGTGAATGGCTACACCTTC. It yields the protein CASSRTVNGYTF.

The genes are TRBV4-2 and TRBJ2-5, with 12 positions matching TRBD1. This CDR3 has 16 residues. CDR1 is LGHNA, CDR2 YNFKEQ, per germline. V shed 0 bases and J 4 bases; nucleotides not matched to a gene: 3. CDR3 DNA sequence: TGTGCCAGCAGCCAAGATGGGACAGGGGGCTCAGAGACCCAGTACTTC. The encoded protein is CASSQDGTGGSETQYF.

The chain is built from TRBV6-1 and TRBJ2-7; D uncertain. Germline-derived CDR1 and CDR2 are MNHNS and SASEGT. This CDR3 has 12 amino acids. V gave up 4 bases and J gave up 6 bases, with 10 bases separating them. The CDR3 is CASSASNSEQYF. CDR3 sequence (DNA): TGTGCCAGCAGTGCCTCAAATTCCGAGCAGTACTTC.

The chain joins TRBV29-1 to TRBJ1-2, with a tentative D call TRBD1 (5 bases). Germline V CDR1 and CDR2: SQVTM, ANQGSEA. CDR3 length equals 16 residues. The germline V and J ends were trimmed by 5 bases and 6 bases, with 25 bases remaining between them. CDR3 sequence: CSVSGQGGAEGDGYTF. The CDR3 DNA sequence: TGCAGCGTTTCAGGGCAGGGAGGGGCGGAAGGGGATGGCTACACCTTC.

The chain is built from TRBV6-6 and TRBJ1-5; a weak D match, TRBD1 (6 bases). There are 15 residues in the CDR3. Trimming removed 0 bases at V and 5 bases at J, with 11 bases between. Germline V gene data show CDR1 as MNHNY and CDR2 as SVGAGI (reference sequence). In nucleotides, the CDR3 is TGTGCCAGCAGTTACTCATCGGGGGCTGATCAGCCCCAGCATTTT. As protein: CASSYSSGADQPQHF.

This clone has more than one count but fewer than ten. The CDR3 is CASSLTLTGYGYTF. CDR3 in DNA: TGTGCCAGTAGCCTCACTCTGACAGGGTATGGCTACACCTTC. V usage is TRBV19 and J usage is TRBJ1-2; 7 bases align to TRBD1. The J segment lost 5 bases and the V segment lost 6 bases, leaving 9 bases of the junction unmatched. CDR3 length: 14 residues. Germline assignment: CDR1 LNHDA and CDR2 SQIVND (reference sequence). The full variable domain, in which reference TRBV19 and TRBJ1-2 provide the parts outside the CDR3, is DGGITQSPKYLFRKEGQNVTLSCEQNLNHDAMYWYRQDPGQGLRLIYYSQIVNDFQKGDIAEGYSVSREKKESFPLTVTSAQKNPTAFYLCASSLTLTGYGYTFGSGTRLTVV.

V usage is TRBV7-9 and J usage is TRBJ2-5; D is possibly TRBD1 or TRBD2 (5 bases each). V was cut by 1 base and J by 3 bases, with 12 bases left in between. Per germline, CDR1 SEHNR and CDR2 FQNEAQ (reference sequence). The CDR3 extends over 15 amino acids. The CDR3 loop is CASSLGQGVEETQYF. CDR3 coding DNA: TGTGCCAGCAGCTTAGGGCAGGGAGTGGAAGAGACCCAGTACTTC.

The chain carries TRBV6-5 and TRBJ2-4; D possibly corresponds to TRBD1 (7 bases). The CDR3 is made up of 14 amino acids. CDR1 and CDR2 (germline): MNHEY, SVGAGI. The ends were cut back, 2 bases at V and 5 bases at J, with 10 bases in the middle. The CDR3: CASSYRGTENIQYF. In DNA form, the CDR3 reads TGTGCCAGCAGTTACCGGGGGACAGAAAACATTCAGTACTTC.

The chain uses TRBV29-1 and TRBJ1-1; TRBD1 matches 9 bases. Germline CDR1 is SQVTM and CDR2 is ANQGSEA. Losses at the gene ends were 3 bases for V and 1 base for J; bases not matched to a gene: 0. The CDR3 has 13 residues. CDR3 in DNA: TGCAGCGTTGAGGGACAGGGGAACACTGAAGCTTTCTTT. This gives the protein CSVEGQGNTEAFF.

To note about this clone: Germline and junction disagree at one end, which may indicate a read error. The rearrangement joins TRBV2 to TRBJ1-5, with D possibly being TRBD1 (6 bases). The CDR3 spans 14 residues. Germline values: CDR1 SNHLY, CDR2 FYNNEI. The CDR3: CASSRDGGNQPQHF. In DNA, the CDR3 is TGTGCCAGCAGTAGGGACGGGGGCAACCAGCCCCAGCATTTT.

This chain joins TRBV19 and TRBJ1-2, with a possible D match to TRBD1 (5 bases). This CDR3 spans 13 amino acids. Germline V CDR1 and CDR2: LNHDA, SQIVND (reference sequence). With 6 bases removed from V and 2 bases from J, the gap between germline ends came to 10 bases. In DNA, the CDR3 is TGTGCCAGTAGCCTCAGGGTGAACTATGGCTACACCTTC. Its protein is CASSLRVNYGYTF.

The CDR3 here is CASSPRGSLTNSPLHF. For the CDR3, the DNA is TGTGCCAGCAGTCCCCGGGGCTCTCTAACAAATTCACCCCTCCACTTT. This rearrangement joins TRBV2 to TRBJ1-6; possible D gene TRBD1, 5 bases. V was shortened by 5 bases and J by 7 bases, with 18 bases between the two germline ends. Germline CDR1 is SNHLY and CDR2 is FYNNEI. The CDR3 extends over 16 amino acids.

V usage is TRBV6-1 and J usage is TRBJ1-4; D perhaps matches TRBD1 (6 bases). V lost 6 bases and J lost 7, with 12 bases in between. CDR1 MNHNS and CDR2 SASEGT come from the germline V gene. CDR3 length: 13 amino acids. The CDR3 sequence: CASRPGHTEKLFF. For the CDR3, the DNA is TGTGCCAGCAGGCCGGGACATACTGAAAAACTGTTTTTT.

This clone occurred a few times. This CDR3 is CASSLGLAGGGEQYF. CDR3 sequence (DNA): TGCGCCAGCAGCCTTGGACTAGCGGGAGGCGGGGAGCAGTACTTC. The J gene is TRBJ2-7, the V gene TRBV5-1, with 14 bases identical to TRBD2. There are 15 residues in the CDR3. The germline V gene has CDR1 SGHRS and CDR2 YFSETQ. V trimming: 4 bases; J trimming: 7 bases; junction bases outside the gene matches: 7.

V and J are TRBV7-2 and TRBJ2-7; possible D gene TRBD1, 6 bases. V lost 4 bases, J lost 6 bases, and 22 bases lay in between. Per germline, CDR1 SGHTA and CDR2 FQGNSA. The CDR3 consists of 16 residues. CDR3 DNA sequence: TGTGCCAGCAGCTCGGGGAGAGACAGGACCCCTTCCGAGCAGTACTTC. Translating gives CASSSGRDRTPSEQYF.

The CDR3 nucleotides are TGCAGCGTTCCGGGACAGATTGAAGCTTTCTTT. Residues: CSVPGQIEAFF. The V gene is TRBV29-1, the J gene TRBJ1-1; TRBD1 agrees at 7 bases. The CDR3 runs to 11 residues. The ends lost 5 bases at V and 7 bases at J; junction bases unmatched: 4. Germline CDR1 reads SQVTM; CDR2 reads ANQGSEA.

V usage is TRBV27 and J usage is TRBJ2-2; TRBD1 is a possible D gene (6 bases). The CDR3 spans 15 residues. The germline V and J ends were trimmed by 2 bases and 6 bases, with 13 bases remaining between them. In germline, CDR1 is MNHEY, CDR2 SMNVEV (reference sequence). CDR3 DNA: TGTGCCAGCAGTTTAGACGGCAGGGGAGCCGGGGAGCTGTTTTTT. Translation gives CASSLDGRGAGELFF.

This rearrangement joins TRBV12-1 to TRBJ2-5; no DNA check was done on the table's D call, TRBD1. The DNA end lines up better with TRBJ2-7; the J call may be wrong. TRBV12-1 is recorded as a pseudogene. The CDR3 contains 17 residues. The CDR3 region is CASSFHRQGVILDEQYF. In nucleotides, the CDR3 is TGTGCCAGCAGCTTTCACAGACAGGGGGTGATCCTTGACGAGCAGTACTTC.

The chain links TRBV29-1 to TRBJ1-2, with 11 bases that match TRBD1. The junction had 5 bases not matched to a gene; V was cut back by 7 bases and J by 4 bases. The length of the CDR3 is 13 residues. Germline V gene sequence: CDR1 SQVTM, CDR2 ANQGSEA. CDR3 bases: TGCAGCGCCCGGGACAGGGGGATCTATGGCTACACCTTC. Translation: CSARDRGIYGYTF.

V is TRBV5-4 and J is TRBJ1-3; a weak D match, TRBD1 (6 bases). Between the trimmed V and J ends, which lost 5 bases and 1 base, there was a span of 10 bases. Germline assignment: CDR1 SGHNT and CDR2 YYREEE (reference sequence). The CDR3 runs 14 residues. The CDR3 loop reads CASRNTGSGNTIYF. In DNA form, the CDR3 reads TGTGCCAGCAGAAATACAGGGTCTGGAAACACCATATATTTT.

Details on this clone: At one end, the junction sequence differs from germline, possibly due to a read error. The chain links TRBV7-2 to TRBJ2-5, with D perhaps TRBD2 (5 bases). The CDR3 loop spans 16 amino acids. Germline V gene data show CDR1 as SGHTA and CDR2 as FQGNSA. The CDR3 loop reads CASSSSGTAVWETQHF. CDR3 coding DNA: TGTGCCAGCAGCTCGTCGGGCACAGCAGTATGGGAGACCCAGCACTTC.

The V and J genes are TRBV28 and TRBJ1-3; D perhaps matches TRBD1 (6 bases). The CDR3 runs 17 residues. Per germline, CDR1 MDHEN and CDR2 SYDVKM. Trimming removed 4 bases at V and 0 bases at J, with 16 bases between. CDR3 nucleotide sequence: TGTGCCAGCAGTTCTTACAGGGATTCTCACTCTGGAAACACCATATATTTT. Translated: CASSSYRDSHSGNTIYF.

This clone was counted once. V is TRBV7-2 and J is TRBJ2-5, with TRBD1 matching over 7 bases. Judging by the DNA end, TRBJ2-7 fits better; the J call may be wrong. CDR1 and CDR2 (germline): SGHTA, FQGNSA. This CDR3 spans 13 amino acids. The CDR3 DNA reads TGTGCCAGCAGCTTAGAGACAGGGAACGAGCAGTACTTC. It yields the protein CASSLETGNEQYF.

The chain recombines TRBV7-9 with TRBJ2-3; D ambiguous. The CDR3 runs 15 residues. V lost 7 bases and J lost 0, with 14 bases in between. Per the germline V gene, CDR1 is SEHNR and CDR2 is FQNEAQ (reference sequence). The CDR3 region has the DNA TGTGCCAGCATCGGAGCGCAGTCTAGCACAGATACGCAGTATTTT. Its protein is CASIGAQSSTDTQYF.

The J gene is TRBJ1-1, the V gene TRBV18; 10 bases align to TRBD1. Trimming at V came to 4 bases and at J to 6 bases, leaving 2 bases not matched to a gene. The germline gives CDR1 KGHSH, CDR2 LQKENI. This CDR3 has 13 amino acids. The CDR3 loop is CASSRQGAAEAFF. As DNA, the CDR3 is TGTGCCAGCTCACGACAGGGGGCCGCTGAAGCTTTCTTT.

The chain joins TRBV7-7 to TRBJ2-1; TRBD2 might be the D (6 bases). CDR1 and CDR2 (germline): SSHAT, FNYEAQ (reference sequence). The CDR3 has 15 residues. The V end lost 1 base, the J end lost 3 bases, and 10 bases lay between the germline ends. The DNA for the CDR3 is TGTGCCAGCAGCTTAGGGGGGGACCTCTACAATGAGCAGTTCTTC. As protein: CASSLGGDLYNEQFF.

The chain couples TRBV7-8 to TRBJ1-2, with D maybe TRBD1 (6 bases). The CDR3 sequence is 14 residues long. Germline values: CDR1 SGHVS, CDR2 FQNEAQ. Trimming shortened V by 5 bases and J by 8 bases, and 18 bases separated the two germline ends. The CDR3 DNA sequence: TGTGCCAGCAGCAATTGGACGGGGGCGTGGGGCTACACCTTC. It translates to CASSNWTGAWGYTF.

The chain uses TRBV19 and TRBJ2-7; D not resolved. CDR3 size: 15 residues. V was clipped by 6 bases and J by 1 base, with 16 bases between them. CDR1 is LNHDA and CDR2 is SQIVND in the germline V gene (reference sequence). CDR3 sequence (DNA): TGTGCCAGTAGCATCACCTATGGGGTTTCCTACGAGCAGTACTTC. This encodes CASSITYGVSYEQYF.